This TCR beta chain was observed in a study of blood T cell repertoires in COVID-19. Study details: Sample material is recorded as cDNA or gDNA derived from T cells, B-cell-depleted T cells, or PBMCs.

This CDR3 spans 14 amino acids. Germline trimming cut 4 bases from V and 3 bases from J; bases unmatched to any gene: 6. Germline V gene data show CDR1 as SGHDT and CDR2 as YYEEEE. In the original analysis: It was from reference gene primer amplification that nucleated cell counts were estimated. Only in-frame clones appear in the TCRdb table, and some are missing; sequencing was by immunoSEQ multiplex PCR. V and J calls and clone size are as listed in that table; D and trimming were resolved from the DNA. The sample consists of about 210,000 clones, roughly 84% of them appearing once. The sample was peripheral blood. The TCR sequence derives from a man aged 50-60 years with active or convalescent COVID-19. The genes are TRBV5-6 and TRBJ2-5, with 7 nucleotides matching TRBD1. The CDR3 loop reads CASSAETGEETQYF. The CDR3 DNA reads as TGTGCCAGCAGCGCGGAAACAGGGGAAGAGACCCAGTACTTC.